This T cell receptor beta chain stems from a study of lymphopenia after photon versus proton radiotherapy. Unmatched junction bases numbered 8, after V lost 5 bases and J lost 2 bases. CDR1 and CDR2 (germline): MNHEY, SMNVEV (reference sequence). CDR3 length equals 15 residues. Findings and caveats of the study: Proton therapy kept repertoires fairly stable, unlike photons, which gained effector/memory cells. Only patients who died were analyzed for survival; proton advantage is unproven. After lymphocyte nadir, photon-treated repertoires showed oligoclonal expansion, especially CD8+ Temra. Larger post-nadir TCR diversity loss correlated inversely with survival in deceased patients.

About this clone: The antigen is unknown.

Produced via immunoSEQ multiplex PCR; TCRdb's table is partial and in-frame only. The table has around 66,000 clones, around 87% seen once; the top ten hold more than 2%. This TCR came from a man aged 35-49 years with gastric cancer. The material was peripheral blood, obtained from a patient treated with photon-based radiotherapy. The V gene is TRBV27, the J gene TRBJ1-2; 7 positions agree with TRBD1. The CDR3 region is CASSPRTGSNYGYTF. CDR3 DNA sequence: TGTGCCAGCAGTCCCAGGACAGGTTCCAACTATGGCTACACCTTC.